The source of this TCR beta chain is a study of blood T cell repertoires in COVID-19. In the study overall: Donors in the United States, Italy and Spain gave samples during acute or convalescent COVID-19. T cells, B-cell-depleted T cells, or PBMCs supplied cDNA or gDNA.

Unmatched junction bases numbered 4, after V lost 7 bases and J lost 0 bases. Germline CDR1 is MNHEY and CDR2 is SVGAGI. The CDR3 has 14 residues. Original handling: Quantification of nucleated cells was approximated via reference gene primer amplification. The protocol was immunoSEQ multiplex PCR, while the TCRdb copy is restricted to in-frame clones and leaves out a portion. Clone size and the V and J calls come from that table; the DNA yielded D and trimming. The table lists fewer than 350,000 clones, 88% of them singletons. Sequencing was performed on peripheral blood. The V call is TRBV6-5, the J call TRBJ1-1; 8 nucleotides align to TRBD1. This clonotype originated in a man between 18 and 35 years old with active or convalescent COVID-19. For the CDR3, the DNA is TGTGCCAGCATTAAGGACAGGGTGAACACTGAAGCTTTCTTT. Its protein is CASIKDRVNTEAFF.